Sequencing of this TCR beta chain was carried out in a study of blood T cell repertoires in COVID-19. J lost 3 bases, V lost 1 base, and 12 bases had no gene match. CDR1 is SGHAT and CDR2 is FQNNGV in the germline V gene. CDR3 length equals 19 residues. As originally analysed: Researchers report that nucleated cell counts were estimated from reference gene primer amplification. Assay: immunoSEQ multiplex PCR; the TCRdb copy retains only in-frame clones and omits some. For V, J and clone size, that table is used; D and trimming come from the DNA. This table has around 170,000 clones, around 83% appearing once.

This clonotype was sampled from a woman aged 40 to 50 with acute or convalescent COVID-19. The chain recombines TRBV11-2 with TRBJ2-1; the match to TRBD2 covers 10 bases. The sequenced material came from peripheral blood. This CDR3 is CASSLVGGLAGEVYNEQFF. The CDR3 bases are TGTGCCAGCAGCTTAGTGGGGGGCCTAGCGGGAGAAGTCTACAATGAGCAGTTCTTC. Full variable domain (rest looked up from reference TRBV11-2 and TRBJ2-1): EAGVAQSPRYKIIEKRQSVAFWCNPISGHATLYWYQQILGQGPKLLIQFQNNGVVDDSQLPKDRFSAERLKGVDSTLKIQPAKLEDSAVYLCASSLVGGLAGEVYNEQFFGPGTRLTVL.